The clone carrying this TCR beta chain was seen more than once but under ten times. Its antigen remains unidentified. This sample was taken from a study of graft-versus-host responses after intestinal transplantation. The study's findings and limits: Detected in recipient marrow were GvH clones, some of which were first observed in ileum or blood.

Some clones are missing from TCRdb's copy, which holds only in-frame ones; the method was immunoSEQ multiplex PCR. Found here are just over 85,000 clones, roughly 90% of them singletons; the top ten hold roughly 0.44%. CDR1 is SGDLS and CDR2 is YYNGEE in the germline V gene. Losses at the gene ends were 0 bases for V and 8 bases for J; bases not matched to a gene: 8. The CDR3 totals 16 residues. The TCR was taken from a human donor who was the organ donor for an intestinal transplant. This chain links TRBV9 with TRBJ1-4; 9 positions agree with TRBD1. The sample consisted of unstimulated CD8+ T cells sorted from spleen or lymph node cells, taken before transplant. DNA for the CDR3: TGTGCCAGCAGCGTAGAGGGAGGACAGGGGCAAGAAAAACTGTTTTTT. It yields the protein CASSVEGGQGQEKLFF.